This T cell receptor beta chain was recorded in a study of shared clonotypes between healthy human individuals. Sequencing was performed with immunoSEQ multiplex PCR; in TCRdb, only in-frame clones are kept and a portion is missing. The data show about 510,000 clones, roughly 95% seen once. The length of the CDR3 is 15 residues. CDR1 and CDR2 (germline): SGHAT, FQNNGV. Trimming cost V 5 bases and J 3 bases; bases outside gene matches: 6. The sequencing input was naive CD4+ T cells sorted from blood. Subset described: CD45RA+ positively selected. The chain joins TRBV11-2 to TRBJ2-7; the match to TRBD2 covers 11 bases. The TCR comes from a woman aged 30 to 39 in good health. The CDR3 sequence: CASSHLAGGSYEQYF. In DNA, the CDR3 is TGTGCCAGCAGCCATCTAGCGGGAGGCAGCTACGAGCAGTACTTC.